These T cell receptor beta chains were read from a single sample in a study of T cell repertoires in cytomegalovirus infection. These receptors have no identified antigens. TCRdb used MiXCR to reprocess the reads, holding one entry per CDR3 protein. The sample has tens of thousands of distinct CDR3 sequences; roughly a quarter are singletons. This specimen was CD8+ T cells from cultured PBMCs, taken from culture after CMV antigen stimulation. These receptors came from a human donor in good health (CMV status not recorded). Some clones in this sample may be carry-over from other donors' samples. CDR3s leave out the opening cysteine and the closing phenylalanine or tryptophan. Fields, in order: J gene, V gene, CDR3 protein.

TRBJ2-7 TRBV4-3 ASSQTTGTSAYEQY
TRBJ2-7 TRBV7-2 ASSPHGGGKDEQY
TRBJ1-1 TRBV7-9 ASSLFEGWGTEAF
TRBJ2-2 TRBV10-2 ASSEYPTSITGELF
TRBJ1-1 TRBV30 AWKDRVTEAF
TRBJ1-2 TRBV28 ASRVTGQGNGYT
TRBJ2-1 TRBV6-1 ASSEGGVPRIYNEQF
TRBJ2-3 TRBV11-3 ASSNAGQGASDTQY
TRBJ2-7 TRBV9 ASSAGGRGVYEQY
TRBJ1-1 TRBV2 ASSEGVTRQNTEAF
TRBJ1-2 TRBV6-1 ASSRQETNYGYT
TRBJ1-1 TRBV30 ACGGEAGDTEAF
TRBJ2-7 TRBV7-8 ASSFRDQAVHEQY
TRBJ2-3 TRBV6-1 ASSEIAGGGTDTQY
TRBJ2-3 TRBV20-1 SARVSGASGRVNTQY
TRBJ1-6 TRBV6-2/TRBV6-3 ASSYSPGERSPLH
TRBJ2-5 TRBV20-1 SAPLGVSEGETQY
TRBJ2-1 TRBV7-3 ASSPASGGRTSSYNEQF
TRBJ2-1 TRBV5-1 ASSLNLRGASSYNEQF
TRBJ2-7 TRBV7-9 ASSPLRGGSSYEQY
TRBJ2-7 TRBV4-1 ASSQGLAGAPYEQY
TRBJ1-6 TRBV3-1 ASSQEQGGEPGNSPLH
TRBJ2-5 TRBV27 ASSGTKQETQY
TRBJ1-1 TRBV4-1 ASSQIPGGTEAF
TRBJ2-7 TRBV7-6 ASSLLGEDSFYEQY
TRBJ2-3 TRBV7-8 ASSLGWGGVTDTQY
TRBJ2-2 TRBV7-6 ASSLRVPGELF
TRBJ2-7 TRBV7-2 ASSSLGGRVEYEQY
TRBJ2-7 TRBV4-1 ASSQGQGPTYEQY
TRBJ2-2 TRBV5-5 ASSEADTGELF
TRBJ2-1 TRBV19 ASSIEFLAGNEQF
TRBJ2-7 TRBV2 ASRLQTGLEEQY
TRBJ1-2 TRBV6-5 ASSSDSYGYT
TRBJ2-1 TRBV6-6 ASMAAAEQF
TRBJ1-2 TRBV20-1 SAPPPENYGYT
TRBJ2-1 TRBV7-9 ASSPTSGGTNEQF
TRBJ2-2 TRBV14 ASSLTGGTENTGELF
TRBJ2-7 TRBV5-5 ASSMDRGPYEQY
TRBJ1-1 TRBV11-2 ASSLGAGAEAF
TRBJ2-1 TRBV12-5 ASGLKVGAPNEQF
TRBJ1-1 TRBV11-2 ASSFGPDYTEAF
TRBJ2-5 TRBV9 ASSLGTSGRGETQY